Given below is one TCR beta chain in context. There is no known antigen for this receptor. Base qualities are not at hand, and no much larger clone is one base apart. TCRbeta CDR3 regions were amplified from genomic DNA using the immunoSEQ Assay, a bias-controlled multiplex PCR. The paper's data handling went like this. The number of nucleated cells in each sample was estimated by amplification of reference gene primers within the assay. To quantify the absolute abundance of each unique TCRbeta CDR3 rearrangement, sequence reads were collapsed and filtered. For each sample, productive Simpson clonality was calculated as the square root of Simpson's diversity index across productive rearrangements. The clones in this table, taken by TCRdb from immuneACCESS, are in-frame only. Not every clone is retained; where verified, under half of the shortfall comes from an unresolved V gene, and the cause of the rest is unknown. That table gives V, J and clone size, and the DNA gave D and trimming. The sample includes roughly 250,000 clones, with 88% observed a single time. Together, the top ten hold over 1% of the sample.

The data were obtained in a study of blood T cell repertoires in COVID-19 (dated by TCRdb to 2019 to 2021). General notes on the study: The collaborator samples originated in the United States, Italy and Spain and spanned the acute and convalescent phases of COVID-19. Deeply sampled blood TCRbeta repertoires from subjects exposed to, actively infected with, or recovered from COVID-19 were included in the dataset. The samples were drawn from two sources: the first 160 participants of the ongoing ImmuneRACE study, and 950 to 1,500 subjects contributed by 6 global collaborators. The repertoires were made available in a free public database intended to serve as a resource for research on the immune response to SARS-CoV-2. The sample metadata nearly always contained a de-identified subject ID, COVID-19 status, age in years and sex. Where available, HLA class I and class II types were taken from metadata supplied by the sample provider and were not determined by assay-based typing. The material from the prospective study consisted of cDNA or gDNA derived from T cells, B-cell-depleted T cells, or PBMCs.

Study-wide conclusions, independent of this receptor: The amount of clinical and demographic metadata varied by source and participant and was provided uncurated.

Participants in the prospective study were aged roughly 18 to 100 years, lived in about two dozen United States geographic areas, and enrolled through a virtual design. In the prospective study, participants were assigned to cohorts based on the clinical history participants reported in a screening survey and a study questionnaire. Each participant in the prospective study had whole blood, serum and a nasopharyngeal or oropharyngeal swab collected by mobile phlebotomists. Participants in the prospective study had the option to provide additional blood draws and questionnaires over a roughly 2-month period. Prospective study blood samples were shipped either frozen or at room temperature before DNA extraction. According to the germline V gene, CDR1 reads SQVTM and CDR2 reads ANQGSEA. Trimmed from V: 6 bases; trimmed from J: 5 bases; junction bases lacking a gene match: 12. Reading from cysteine to phenylalanine, the CDR3 counts 17 amino acids. The DNA shown is the 51-base CDR3, in frame from base 1.

The sequenced material came from PBMCs or T cells enriched from blood (not recorded which). This TCR was sampled from a middle-aged woman with acute COVID-19. Rearrangement joined TRBV29-1 to TRBJ2-3; TRBD2 fits 15 bases in the junction. The nucleotide sequence is TGCAGCGTGATGGGACTAGCGGGAGGTAAACGGGGAGATACGCAGTATTTT. It codes for CSVMGLAGGKRGDTQYF.